Listed here are 20 T cell receptor beta chains from one sample, sequenced in a study of CD8+ T cells in alopecia areata. The sample's treatment: oral pan-JAK inhibitor, 5-10 mg twice daily. Once RNA had been extracted, it was reverse transcribed into cDNA to act as the sequencing template. Only in-frame clones appear in the TCRdb table, and some are missing; sequencing was by immunoSEQ multiplex PCR. The sample has about 160,000 clones; about two thirds are singletons. This sample comprised CD4+ T cells sorted from blood, obtained at week 4, from a patient treated with tofacitinib. Every receptor here comes from a human donor with alopecia areata.

CDR3 sequence: CASSLIRETGELFF. The CDR3 DNA reads as TGTGCCAGCAGCTTAATCAGGGAGACCGGGGAGCTGTTTTTT. The rearrangement joins TRBV7-2 to TRBJ2-2; D is perhaps TRBD1 or TRBD2 (5 bases each). The CDR3 has 14 amino acids. The germline CDR1 and CDR2 sequences are SGHTA and FQGNSA. Trimming shortened V by 2 bases and J by 5 bases, and 9 bases separated the two germline ends.

As regards this clone: Sequence at one end of the junction differs from germline and may be a read error. For the CDR3, the DNA is TGTGCTAGCAGCCCCACCCGACAGTCACACGAGCAGTACTTC. The encoded protein is CASSPTRQSHEQYF. The rearrangement links TRBV7-7 to TRBJ2-7; D may be TRBD1 (5 bases). The V gene's germline CDR1 is SSHAT and CDR2 FNYEAQ (reference sequence). CDR3 length: 14 residues.

This clone was detected only once. CDR3 loop: CSARGGSTDTQYF. The CDR3, as DNA: TGCAGTGCTAGGGGGGGGAGCACAGATACGCAGTATTTT. The gene calls are TRBV29-1 and TRBJ2-3, with a tentative D call TRBD2 (7 bases). The CDR3 has 13 residues. Per germline, CDR1 SQVTM and CDR2 ANQGSEA.

This clone was seen only a few times. This sequence joins TRBV5-4 and TRBJ1-1; unclear D gene. CDR1 and CDR2 (germline): SGHNT, YYREEE (reference sequence). V gave up 1 base and J gave up 4 bases, with 11 bases separating them. CDR3 length: 14 residues. The CDR3 loop is CASSLKGIRTEAFF. In DNA, the CDR3 is TGTGCCAGCAGCTTGAAAGGGATCCGCACTGAAGCTTTCTTT.

The J gene is TRBJ2-5, the V gene TRBV30; 12 bases map to TRBD2. J lost 5 bases, V lost 7 bases, and 8 bases had no gene match. This CDR3 contains 14 residues. CDR1 and CDR2 (germline): GTSNPN, SVGIG (reference sequence). Here the CDR3 reads CAYGLAGPWETQYF. DNA of the CDR3: TGTGCCTATGGACTAGCGGGGCCGTGGGAGACCCAGTACTTC.

The chain is built from TRBV7-2 and TRBJ2-5; D ambiguous. V shed 5 bases and J shed 2 bases, with 12 bases lying between them. CDR1 SGHTA and CDR2 FQGNSA come from the germline V gene. The CDR3 sequence is 14 residues long. The CDR3 sequence is CASSARRTQETQYF. The CDR3 coding sequence is TGTGCCAGCAGCGCACGACGTACACAAGAGACCCAGTACTTC.

This rearrangement joins TRBV2 to TRBJ2-3; 7 bases align to TRBD1. Germline lookup yields CDR1 SNHLY and CDR2 FYNNEI. V was clipped by 8 bases and J by 1 base; unmatched bases: 6. The CDR3 loop spans 14 amino acids. CDR3 sequence reads: CASDRQGGTDTQYF. The CDR3 DNA sequence: TGTGCCAGCGACCGACAGGGCGGCACAGATACGCAGTATTTT.

This chain joins TRBV29-1 and TRBJ1-2; 8 bases agree with TRBD1. V lost 7 bases, J lost 6 bases, and 7 bases stayed unmatched. The CDR3 contains 12 residues. Germline values: CDR1 SQVTM, CDR2 ANQGSEA. CDR3 protein: CSGETGVDGYTF. Here the CDR3 DNA reads TGCAGCGGCGAGACAGGGGTAGATGGCTACACCTTC. Based on the CDR3 plus reference TRBV29-1 and TRBJ1-2, the full variable domain is SAVISQKPSRDICQRGTSLTIQCQVDSQVTMMFWYRQQPGQSLTLIATANQGSEATYESGFVIDKFPISRPNLTFSTLTVSNMSPEDSSIYLCSGETGVDGYTFGSGTRLTVV.

This chain uses TRBV10-3 with TRBJ1-2; D is uncertain. This CDR3 is built from 12 residues. Per the germline V gene, CDR1 is ENHRY and CDR2 is SYGVKD. The V gene lost 5 bases and the J gene lost 6 bases, with 10 bases spanning the gap. The CDR3 DNA reads TGTGCCATCAGTTTCCGGGGAGATGGCTACACCTTC. It is translated as CAISFRGDGYTF.

Only a few counts were recorded for this clone. This chain connects TRBV6-5 to TRBJ1-2; no reliable D call. The CDR3 runs 13 residues. The germline gives CDR1 MNHEY, CDR2 SVGAGI. V lost 6 bases to trimming and J lost 8 bases, with 16 bases between them. The CDR3 nucleotides read TGTGCCAGCAGACAAGCCTTTGAGGAGGGCTACACCTTC. Residues: CASRQAFEEGYTF.

CDR3 loop: CASTGDRAAEKLFF. The CDR3 region has the DNA TGTGCCAGCACCGGGGACAGGGCTGCTGAAAAACTGTTTTTT. The chain has TRBV6-1 and TRBJ1-4, with 9 bases matching TRBD1. Looked up from germline, CDR1 is MNHNS and CDR2 is SASEGT. This CDR3 is built from 14 residues. Unmatched junction bases numbered 7, after V lost 7 bases and J lost 7 bases.

The rearrangement uses TRBV7-2 and TRBJ1-1; possibly TRBD1 for D (5 bases). The germline gives CDR1 SGHTA, CDR2 FQGNSA. V gave up 5 bases and J gave up 6 bases, with 13 bases separating them. The CDR3 is made up of 13 amino acids. CDR3 sequence (DNA): TGTGCCAGCAGCCCGGGACTAGGCGCTGAAGCTTTCTTT. Its protein is CASSPGLGAEAFF. Full variable domain (rest looked up from reference TRBV7-2 and TRBJ1-1): GAGVSQSPSNKVTEKGKDVELRCDPISGHTALYWYRQSLGQGLEFLIYFQGNSAPDKSGLPSDRFSAERTGGSVSTLTIQRTQQEDSAVYLCASSPGLGAEAFFGQGTRLTVV.

This rearrangement joins TRBV9 to TRBJ1-1, with D possibly TRBD1 on 5 matching bases. V was pared by 0 bases and J by 11 bases, with 14 bases between. CDR3 size: 13 residues. The germline gives CDR1 SGDLS, CDR2 YYNGEE. The CDR3 DNA is TGTGCCAGCAGCGTAGGTGGACATCGGGACGCTTTCTTT. This sequence encodes CASSVGGHRDAFF.

The V gene is TRBV7-3, the J gene TRBJ2-1; TRBD2 aligns across 8 bases. The V gene's germline CDR1 is SGHTA and CDR2 FQGTGA. The CDR3 length is 15 residues. Trimming removed 0 bases from V and 7 bases from J; junction bases left unmatched: 5. The DNA of the CDR3 is TGTGCCAGCAGCTTAACCGGGGGGGCCCTTAATGAGCAGTTCTTC. It codes for CASSLTGGALNEQFF.

The chain links TRBV19 to TRBJ1-4, with TRBD1 matching 7 bases. The V gene end was trimmed by 4 bases and the J gene end by 4 bases; junction bases not matched to a gene: 3. Germline CDR1 is LNHDA and CDR2 is SQIVND (reference sequence). The CDR3 length is 14 residues. In DNA, the CDR3 is TGTGCCAGTAGTACACAGGGGCTTAATGAAAAACTGTTTTTT. This translates into CASSTQGLNEKLFF.

The rearrangement joins TRBV4-3 to TRBJ2-3, with D perhaps TRBD1 or TRBD2 (5 bases each). With 0 bases removed from V and 2 bases from J, the gap between germline ends came to 15 bases. CDR3 length equals 17 residues. The germline V gene encodes CDR1 LGHNA and CDR2 YSLEER. CDR3 sequence (DNA): TGCGCCAGCAGCCAAGATTTCGGGGCTACCTACACAGATACGCAGTATTTT. Translated, it gives CASSQDFGATYTDTQYF.

J is TRBJ2-7 and V is TRBV7-9; D might be TRBD2 (6 bases). Per germline, CDR1 SEHNR and CDR2 FQNEAQ (reference sequence). The CDR3 length is 15 residues. V dropped 0 bases and J dropped 3 bases, with 12 bases sitting between them. CDR3 protein: CASSLASLAGYEQYF. The CDR3 DNA is TGTGCCAGCAGCTTAGCGTCACTAGCTGGCTACGAGCAGTACTTC.

This clone was detected only a few times. V and J are TRBV7-9 and TRBJ1-1; a weak D match, TRBD1 (6 bases). CDR3 size: 13 residues. CDR1 is SEHNR and CDR2 is FQNEAQ in the germline V gene (reference sequence). Deletions cut 3 bases from V and 8 bases from J, with 13 bases between. The CDR3 spells CASSLGGLGEAFF. The CDR3 DNA reads as TGTGCCAGCAGCTTGGGGGGCCTCGGGGAAGCTTTCTTT. The full variable domain, in which reference TRBV7-9 and TRBJ1-1 provide the parts outside the CDR3, is DTGVSQNPRHKITKRGQNVTFRCDPISEHNRLYWYRQTLGQGPEFLTYFQNEAQLEKSRLLSDRFSAERPKGSFSTLEIQRTEQGDSAMYLCASSLGGLGEAFFGQGTRLTVV.

The rearrangement links TRBV6-5 to TRBJ2-3; D uncertain. Looked up from germline, CDR1 is MNHEY and CDR2 is SVGAGI. The CDR3 totals 14 residues. V was pared by 6 bases and J by 4 bases, with 14 bases between. The CDR3 nucleotides read TGTGCCAGCAGCCCACTTCCGAGGTCAGATACGCAGTATTTT. Its translation: CASSPLPRSDTQYF.

V gene TRBV14 combines with J gene TRBJ1-2; TRBD1 agrees at 9 bases. The CDR3 consists of 16 residues. Germline V gene data show CDR1 as SGHDN and CDR2 as FVKESK. Losses at the gene ends were 1 base for V and 4 bases for J; bases not matched to a gene: 7. In DNA, the CDR3 is TGTGCCAGCAGCCAAGTCTCCGGGACAGGGCCCTATGGCTACACCTTC. Translated, it gives CASSQVSGTGPYGYTF.